The entry below describes one T cell receptor beta chain. Its specificity is unknown. This record belongs to a study of T cells in Graves' hyperthyroidism and ophthalmopathy. The overall study: It was at initial diagnosis, before any treatment, that peripheral blood was collected. Findings of the study overall: Median prediction lead before ophthalmopathy onset was around seven months with the model. Classification by a 13 V-J model distinguished ophthalmopathy from stable hyperthyroidism. Peripheral blood also featured most of the thyroid clonotypes expanded above 0.001.

Authors of the study amplified TCR beta CDR3 regions from RNA transcripts. A set of HTBI primers served as the primers for a first-round RT-PCR of the TCR CDR3. TCRdb used MiXCR to reprocess the multiplex PCR reads, holding one entry per CDR3 protein. The data show hundreds of thousands of distinct CDR3 sequences, with roughly 40% seen just once and around 10% held by the top ten. The CDR3 is made up of 14 amino acids. V gave up 5 bases and J gave up 3 bases, with 14 bases separating them. Germline V gene data show CDR1 as SGHRS and CDR2 as YFSETQ. The TCR was taken from a man in his late teens or twenties with Graves' hyperthyroidism. The V call is TRBV5-1, the J call TRBJ2-5; D not certain. The sample consisted of blood. The CDR3 sequence is CASRPSAREETQYF. The CDR3 DNA follows: TGCGCCAGCAGACCCAGTGCGCGAGAAGAGACCCAGTACTTC.